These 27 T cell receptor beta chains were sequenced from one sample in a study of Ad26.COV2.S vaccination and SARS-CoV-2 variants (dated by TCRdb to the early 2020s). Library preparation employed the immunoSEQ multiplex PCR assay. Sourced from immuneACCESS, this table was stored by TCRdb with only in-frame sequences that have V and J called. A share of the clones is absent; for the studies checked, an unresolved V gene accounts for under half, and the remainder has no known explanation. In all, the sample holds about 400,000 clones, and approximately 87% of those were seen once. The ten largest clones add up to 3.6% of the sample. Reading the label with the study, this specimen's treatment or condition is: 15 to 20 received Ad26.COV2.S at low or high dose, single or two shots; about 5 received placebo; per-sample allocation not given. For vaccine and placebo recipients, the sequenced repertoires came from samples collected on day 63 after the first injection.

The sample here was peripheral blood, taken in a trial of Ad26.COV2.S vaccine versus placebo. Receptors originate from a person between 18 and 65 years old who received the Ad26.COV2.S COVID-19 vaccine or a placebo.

CDR3 bases: TGTGCCAGCAGCCCTTCGACCCAGGGCTCTGGGGCCAACGTCCTGACTTTC. Encoded protein: CASSPSTQGSGANVLTF. V gene TRBV4-2 combines with J gene TRBJ2-6, with D maybe TRBD1 (5 bases). Germline V CDR1 and CDR2: LGHNA, YNFKEQ. The CDR3 runs to 17 residues. The V end was cut by 4 bases, the J end by 0 bases, with 13 bases between.

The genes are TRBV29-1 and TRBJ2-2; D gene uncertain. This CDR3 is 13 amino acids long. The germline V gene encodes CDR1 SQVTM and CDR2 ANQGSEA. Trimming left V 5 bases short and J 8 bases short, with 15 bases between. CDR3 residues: CSVLERRGGELFF. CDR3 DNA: TGCAGCGTTTTGGAGAGGCGCGGAGGGGAGCTGTTTTTT.

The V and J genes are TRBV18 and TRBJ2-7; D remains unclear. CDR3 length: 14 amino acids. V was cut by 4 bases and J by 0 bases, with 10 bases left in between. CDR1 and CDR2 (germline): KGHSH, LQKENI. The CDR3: CASSQDSISYEQYF. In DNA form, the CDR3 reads TGTGCCAGCTCACAAGACTCCATCTCCTACGAGCAGTACTTC.

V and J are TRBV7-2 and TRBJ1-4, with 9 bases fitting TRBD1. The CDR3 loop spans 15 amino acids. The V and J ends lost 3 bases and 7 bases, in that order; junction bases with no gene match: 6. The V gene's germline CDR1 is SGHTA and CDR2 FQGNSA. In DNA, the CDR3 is TGTGCCAGCAGCTTGGGGACAGGGCCCGGTGAAAAACTGTTTTTT. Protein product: CASSLGTGPGEKLFF.

This CDR3 is CASSSTSTSSYNEQFF. Written as DNA, the CDR3 is TGTGCCAGCAGTTCGACTAGCACGAGCTCCTACAATGAGCAGTTCTTC. This chain joins TRBV27 and TRBJ2-1; TRBD2 agrees at 7 bases. This CDR3 region has 16 residues. Germline-derived CDR1 and CDR2 are MNHEY and SMNVEV (reference sequence). After removal of 4 bases from V and 0 bases from J, the junction contained 6 bases not matched to a gene.

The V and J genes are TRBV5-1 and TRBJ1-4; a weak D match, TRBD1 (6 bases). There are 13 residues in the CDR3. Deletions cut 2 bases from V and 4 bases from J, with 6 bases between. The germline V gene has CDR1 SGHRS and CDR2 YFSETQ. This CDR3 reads CASSLQGNEKLFF. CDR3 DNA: TGCGCCAGCAGCTTACAGGGTAATGAAAAACTGTTTTTT.

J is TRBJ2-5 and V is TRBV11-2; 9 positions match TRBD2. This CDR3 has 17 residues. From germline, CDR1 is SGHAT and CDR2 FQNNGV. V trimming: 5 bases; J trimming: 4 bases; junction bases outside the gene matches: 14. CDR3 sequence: CASSLGAGGGAPETQYF. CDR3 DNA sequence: TGTGCCAGCAGCCTAGGGGCCGGCGGGGGGGCCCCAGAGACCCAGTACTTC.

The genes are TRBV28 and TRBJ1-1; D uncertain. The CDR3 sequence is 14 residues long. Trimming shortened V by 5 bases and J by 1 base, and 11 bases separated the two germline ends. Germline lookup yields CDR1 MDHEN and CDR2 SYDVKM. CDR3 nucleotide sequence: TGTGCCAGCAGTCTGACGGGCCGGAACACTGAAGCTTTCTTT. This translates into CASSLTGRNTEAFF.

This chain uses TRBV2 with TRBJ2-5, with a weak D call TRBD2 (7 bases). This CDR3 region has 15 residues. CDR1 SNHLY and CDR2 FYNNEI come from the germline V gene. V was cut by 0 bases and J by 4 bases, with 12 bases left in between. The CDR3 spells CASSEAGGGRETQYF. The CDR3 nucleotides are TGTGCCAGCAGTGAAGCAGGGGGGGGTAGAGAGACCCAGTACTTC.

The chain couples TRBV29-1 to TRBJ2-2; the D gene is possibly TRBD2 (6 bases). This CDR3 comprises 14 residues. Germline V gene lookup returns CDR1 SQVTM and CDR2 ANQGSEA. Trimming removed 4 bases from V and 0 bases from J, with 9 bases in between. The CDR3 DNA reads TGCAGCGTTGGGGCTAGCGCGAACACCGGGGAGCTGTTTTTT. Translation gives CSVGASANTGELFF.

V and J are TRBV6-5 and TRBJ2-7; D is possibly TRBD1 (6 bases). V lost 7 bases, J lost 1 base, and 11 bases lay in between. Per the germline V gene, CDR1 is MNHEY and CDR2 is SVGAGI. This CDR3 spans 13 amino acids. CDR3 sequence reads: CASKMTGSYEQYF. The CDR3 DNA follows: TGTGCCAGCAAAATGACAGGTTCCTACGAGCAGTACTTC.

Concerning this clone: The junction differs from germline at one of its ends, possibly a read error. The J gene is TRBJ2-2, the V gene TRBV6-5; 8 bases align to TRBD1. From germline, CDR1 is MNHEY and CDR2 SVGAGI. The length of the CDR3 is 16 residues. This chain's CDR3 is CASRYSGTGNTGELFF. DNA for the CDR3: TGTGCCAGCAGGTACTCCGGGACAGGGAACACCGGGGAGCTGTTTTTT.

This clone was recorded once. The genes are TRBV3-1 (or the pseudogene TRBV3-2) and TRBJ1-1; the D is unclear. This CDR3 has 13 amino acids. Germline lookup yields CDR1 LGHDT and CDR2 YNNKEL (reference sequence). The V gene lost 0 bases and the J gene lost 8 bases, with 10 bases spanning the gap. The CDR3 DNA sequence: TGTGCCAGCAGCCAAGATGACGTAACCGAAGCTTTCTTT. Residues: CASSQDDVTEAFF.

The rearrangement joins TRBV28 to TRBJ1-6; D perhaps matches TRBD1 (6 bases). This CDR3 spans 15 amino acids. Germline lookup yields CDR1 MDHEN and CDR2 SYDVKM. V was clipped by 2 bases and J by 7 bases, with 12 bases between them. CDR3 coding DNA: TGTGCCAGCAGTTTAGGGGGACAAACGAATTCACCCCTCCACTTT. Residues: CASSLGGQTNSPLHF.

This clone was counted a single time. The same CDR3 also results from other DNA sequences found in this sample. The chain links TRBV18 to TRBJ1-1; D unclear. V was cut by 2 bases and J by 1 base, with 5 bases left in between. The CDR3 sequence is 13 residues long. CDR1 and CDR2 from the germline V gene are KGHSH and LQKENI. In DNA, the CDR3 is TGTGCCAGCTCACCAGGGAGGAACACTGAAGCTTTCTTT. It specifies CASSPGRNTEAFF.

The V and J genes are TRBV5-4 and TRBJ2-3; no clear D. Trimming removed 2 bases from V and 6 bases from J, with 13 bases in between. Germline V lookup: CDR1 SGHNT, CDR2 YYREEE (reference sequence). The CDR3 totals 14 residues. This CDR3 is CASSLTSAADTQYF. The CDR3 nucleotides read TGTGCCAGCAGCTTAACCAGCGCCGCTGATACGCAGTATTTT.

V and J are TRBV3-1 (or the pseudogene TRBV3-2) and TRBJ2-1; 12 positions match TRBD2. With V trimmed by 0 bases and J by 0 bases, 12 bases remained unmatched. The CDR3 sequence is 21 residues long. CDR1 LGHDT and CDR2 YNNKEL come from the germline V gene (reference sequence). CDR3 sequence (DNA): TGTGCCAGCAGCCAAGATAAGCCTAGCGGGGGGGCGTGGATCTCCTACAATGAGCAGTTCTTC. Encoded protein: CASSQDKPSGGAWISYNEQFF.

CDR3 residues: CASSVSRSTDTQYF. CDR3 coding DNA: TGTGCCAGCAGTGTCTCTCGCAGCACAGATACGCAGTATTTT. J is TRBJ2-3 and V is TRBV2, with unresolved D. V lost 4 bases to trimming and J lost 0 bases, with 8 bases between them. This CDR3 is built from 14 residues. From germline, CDR1 is SNHLY and CDR2 FYNNEI.

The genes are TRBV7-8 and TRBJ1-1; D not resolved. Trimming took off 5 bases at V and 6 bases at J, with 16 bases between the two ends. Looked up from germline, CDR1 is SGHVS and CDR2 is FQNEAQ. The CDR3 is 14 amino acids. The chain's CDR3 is CASSQTHVVPEAFF. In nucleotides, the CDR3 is TGTGCCAGCAGCCAAACACACGTAGTTCCTGAAGCTTTCTTT. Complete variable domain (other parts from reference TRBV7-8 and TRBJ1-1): GAGVSQSPRYKVAKRGQDVALRCDPISGHVSLFWYQQALGQGPEFLTYFQNEAQLDKSGLPSDRFFAERPEGSVSTLKIQRTQQEDSAVYLCASSQTHVVPEAFFGQGTRLTVV.

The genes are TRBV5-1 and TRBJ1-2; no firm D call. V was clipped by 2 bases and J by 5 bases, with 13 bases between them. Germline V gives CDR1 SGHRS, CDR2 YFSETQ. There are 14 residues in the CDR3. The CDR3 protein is CASSLAVVGYGYTF. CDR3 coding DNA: TGCGCCAGCAGCTTAGCGGTGGTAGGGTATGGCTACACCTTC.

CDR3 nucleotide sequence: TGTGCCAGCAGCACATCTTTGAGGGATCGGGACACTGAAGCTTTCTTT. Translating gives CASSTSLRDRDTEAFF. The chain carries TRBV5-4 and TRBJ1-1; the D is unclear. Germline assignment: CDR1 SGHNT and CDR2 YYREEE (reference sequence). V lost 4 bases to trimming and J lost 3 bases, with 19 bases between them. The CDR3 extends over 16 amino acids.

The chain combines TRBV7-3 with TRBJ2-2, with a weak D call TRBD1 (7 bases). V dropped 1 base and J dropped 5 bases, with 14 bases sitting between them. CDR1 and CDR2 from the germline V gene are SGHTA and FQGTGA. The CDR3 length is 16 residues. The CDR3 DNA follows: TGTGCCAGCAGCTTAAGGGGGGACAGCTTAACCGGGGAGCTGTTTTTT. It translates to CASSLRGDSLTGELFF.

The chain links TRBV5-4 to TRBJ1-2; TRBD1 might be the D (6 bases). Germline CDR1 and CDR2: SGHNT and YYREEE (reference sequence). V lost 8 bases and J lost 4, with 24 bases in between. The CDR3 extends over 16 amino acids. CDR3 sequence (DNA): TGTGCCAGTCGGTACCGGGGACACGGCGTTTCCTATGGCTACACCTTC. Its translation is CASRYRGHGVSYGYTF.

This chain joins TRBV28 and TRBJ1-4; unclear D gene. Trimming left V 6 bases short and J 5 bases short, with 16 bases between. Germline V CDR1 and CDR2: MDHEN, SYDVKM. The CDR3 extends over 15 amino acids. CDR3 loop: CASSPPVETNEKLFF. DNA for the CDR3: TGTGCCAGCAGCCCGCCGGTGGAGACGAATGAAAAACTGTTTTTT.

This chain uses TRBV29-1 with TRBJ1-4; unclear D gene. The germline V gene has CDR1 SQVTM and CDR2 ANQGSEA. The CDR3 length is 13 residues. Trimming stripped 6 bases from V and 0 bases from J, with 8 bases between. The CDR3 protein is CSVTTATNEKLFF. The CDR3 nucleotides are TGCAGCGTGACTACAGCAACTAATGAAAAACTGTTTTTT.

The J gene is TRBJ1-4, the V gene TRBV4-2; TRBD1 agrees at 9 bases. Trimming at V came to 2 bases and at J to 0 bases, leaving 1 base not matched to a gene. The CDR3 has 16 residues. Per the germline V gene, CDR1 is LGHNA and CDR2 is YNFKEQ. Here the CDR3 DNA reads TGTGCCAGCAGCCAACGGGACAGGGCAACTAATGAAAAACTGTTTTTT. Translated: CASSQRDRATNEKLFF.

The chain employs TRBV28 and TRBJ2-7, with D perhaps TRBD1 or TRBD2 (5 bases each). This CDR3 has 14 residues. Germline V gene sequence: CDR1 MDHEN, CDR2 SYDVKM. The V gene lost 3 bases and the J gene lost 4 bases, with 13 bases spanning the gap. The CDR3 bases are TGTGCCAGCAGTTTTTGGGGGAAGGCTTACGAGCAGTACTTC. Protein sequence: CASSFWGKAYEQYF.